This entry lists 12 T cell receptor beta chains sequenced from one sample in a study of follicular helper T cells after annual influenza vaccination. The repertoire was sequenced with immunoSEQ multiplex PCR; TCRdb's copy has only in-frame clones and lacks some. The sample lists roughly 7,900 clones; approximately 88% were seen once. Time point indicated: 2015-2016 season, 7 days after influenza vaccination. Sequencing was performed on CXCR5+ CD38- circulating T follicular helper cells from blood, taken 7 days after influenza vaccination. Indicated subset: circulating Tfh, non-naive CD4+CXCR5+PD-1+ (ICOS+CD38+ or ICOS-CD38-). These receptors were taken from an adult who received the influenza vaccine.

This sequence joins TRBV5-1 and TRBJ1-1, with a tentative D call TRBD1 (6 bases). Trimming removed 1 base at V and 0 bases at J, with 34 bases between. The CDR3 contains 23 residues. CDR1 SGHRS and CDR2 YFSETQ come from the germline V gene. The CDR3 here is CASSLTLKPAGASARSLNTEAFF. CDR3 nucleotides: TGCGCCAGCAGCTTGACCTTAAAGCCAGCGGGGGCCAGCGCGAGGTCACTGAACACTGAAGCTTTCTTT.

The chain carries TRBV5-1 and TRBJ2-5; 10 bases are shared with TRBD2. Germline assignment: CDR1 SGHRS and CDR2 YFSETQ. Trimming took 2 bases from V and 4 from J; bases not matched to a gene: 8. This CDR3 is 16 amino acids long. The CDR3 DNA reads as TGCGCCAGCAGCTTCTCCGGGACTAGCGTCCTAGAGACCCAGTACTTC. Its protein product is CASSFSGTSVLETQYF.

The rearrangement links TRBV29-1 to TRBJ1-2, with TRBD1 matching over 8 bases. Losses at the gene ends were 0 bases for V and 7 bases for J; bases not matched to a gene: 10. The germline V gene encodes CDR1 SQVTM and CDR2 ANQGSEA. The CDR3 extends over 15 amino acids. CDR3 loop: CSVEDRRRGLSGYTF. The CDR3 DNA follows: TGCAGCGTTGAAGATCGGCGCAGGGGGCTTTCTGGCTACACCTTC.

This clone was counted a few times. V and J are TRBV4-1 and TRBJ1-2, with D unresolved. The V end lost 1 base, the J end lost 4 bases, and 10 bases lay between the germline ends. Germline CDR1 reads MGHRA; CDR2 reads YSYEKL. This CDR3 spans 14 amino acids. CDR3 DNA sequence: TGCGCCAGCAGCCAAGCCCTGGCCCTCTATGGCTACACCTTC. Amino acids: CASSQALALYGYTF.

J is TRBJ2-7 and V is TRBV28; tentatively, D is TRBD2 (5 bases). Looked up from germline, CDR1 is MDHEN and CDR2 is SYDVKM. V lost 6 bases, J lost 0 bases, and 12 bases lay in between. The CDR3 totals 14 residues. This chain's CDR3 is CASRPGKSSYEQYF. CDR3 nucleotides: TGTGCCAGCAGGCCGGGAAAGAGCTCCTACGAGCAGTACTTC.

V is TRBV2 and J is TRBJ2-1; perhaps TRBD2 as D (6 bases). CDR1 is SNHLY, CDR2 FYNNEI, per germline. V dropped 2 bases and J dropped 0 bases, with 11 bases sitting between them. There are 16 residues in the CDR3. CDR3 in amino acids: CASSEQAGGSYNEQFF. In DNA, the CDR3 is TGTGCCAGCAGTGAACAAGCGGGTGGCTCCTACAATGAGCAGTTCTTC.

V usage is TRBV10-3 and J usage is TRBJ2-3; D is undetermined. Per germline, CDR1 ENHRY and CDR2 SYGVKD. Trimming took 4 bases from V and 1 from J, leaving 12 bases between them. This CDR3 has 15 amino acids. CDR3 in DNA: TGTGCCATCAGTGGAGGAATGGCGGGCACAGATACGCAGTATTTT. As protein: CAISGGMAGTDTQYF.

This rearrangement joins TRBV7-3 to TRBJ2-1; 15 bases are shared with TRBD2. Trimming took 5 bases from V and 7 from J; bases not matched to a gene: 6. The germline V gene has CDR1 SGHTA and CDR2 FQGTGA. The CDR3 length is 16 residues. CDR3 sequence (DNA): TGTGCCAGCAGCCGGGGACTAGCGGGAGGTGTAAATGAGCAGTTCTTC. This encodes CASSRGLAGGVNEQFF.

The gene calls are TRBV10-3 and TRBJ1-2, with unresolved D. The CDR3 length is 13 residues. Trimming left V 6 bases short and J 6 bases short, with 14 bases between. Germline V gives CDR1 ENHRY, CDR2 SYGVKD. The chain's CDR3 is CAISPATRDGYTF. CDR3 nucleotide sequence: TGTGCCATCAGCCCAGCTACAAGGGATGGCTACACCTTC.

This chain connects TRBV6-1 to TRBJ2-3; D unresolved. Germline values: CDR1 MNHNS, CDR2 SASEGT. The CDR3 covers 13 residues. V lost 4 bases and J lost 4, with 9 bases in between. Here the CDR3 DNA reads TGTGCCAGCAGTGTGGGTAGAGCAGATACGCAGTATTTT. It is translated as CASSVGRADTQYF.

The genes are TRBV6-6 and TRBJ2-1, with a tentative D call TRBD2 (5 bases). The CDR3 totals 15 residues. Trimming shortened V by 3 bases and J by 0 bases, and 9 bases separated the two germline ends. Germline V lookup: CDR1 MNHNY, CDR2 SVGAGI (reference sequence). The CDR3 DNA reads TGTGCCAGCAGTTATGAGGGCCTCTCCTACAATGAGCAGTTCTTC. This translates into CASSYEGLSYNEQFF.

The rearrangement joins TRBV23-1 to TRBJ2-1; D may be TRBD1 (7 bases). TRBV23-1 is designated an ORF whose function remains uncertain. CDR3 size: 16 residues. The ends were cut back, 3 bases at V and 6 bases at J, with 18 bases in the middle. Here the CDR3 DNA reads TGCGCCAGCAGTCAGTGGCACAGGGGACTGTCCAATGAGCAGTTCTTC. This sequence encodes CASSQWHRGLSNEQFF.